This T cell receptor (beta chain) was sequenced for a study of CD8+ T cells in alopecia areata. The authors extracted RNA and reverse transcribed it into cDNA as the sequencing template. Only in-frame clones appear in the TCRdb table, and some are missing; sequencing was by immunoSEQ multiplex PCR. The repertoire holds 250,000 or so clones, with 67% as singletons. Per germline, CDR1 MNHEY and CDR2 SMNVEV (reference sequence). Trimming left V 6 bases short and J 7 bases short, with 15 bases between. This CDR3 has 14 residues. Source: CD4+ T cells sorted from blood, taken at week 0. The chain carries TRBV27 and TRBJ1-4, with D perhaps matching TRBD1 (6 bases). The sequence came from a human donor with alopecia areata. The CDR3 here is CASRIQGLGEKLFF. CDR3 in DNA: TGTGCCAGCAGGATCCAGGGGCTGGGTGAAAAACTGTTTTTT.